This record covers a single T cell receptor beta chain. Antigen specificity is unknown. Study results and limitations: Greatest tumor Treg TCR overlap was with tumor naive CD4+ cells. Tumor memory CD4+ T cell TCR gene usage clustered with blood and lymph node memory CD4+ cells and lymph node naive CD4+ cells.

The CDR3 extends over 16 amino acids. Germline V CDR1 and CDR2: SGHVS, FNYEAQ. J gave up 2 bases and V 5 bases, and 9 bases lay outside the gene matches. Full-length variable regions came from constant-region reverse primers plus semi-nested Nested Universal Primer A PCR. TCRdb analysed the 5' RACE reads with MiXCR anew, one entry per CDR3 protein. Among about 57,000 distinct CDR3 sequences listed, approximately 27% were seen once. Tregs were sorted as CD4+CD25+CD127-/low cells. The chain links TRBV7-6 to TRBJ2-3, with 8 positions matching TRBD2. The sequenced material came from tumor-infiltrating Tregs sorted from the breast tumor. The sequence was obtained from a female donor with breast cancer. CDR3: CASSRETSGPTDTQYF. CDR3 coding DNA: TGTGCCAGCAGCCGAGAAACTAGCGGACCCACAGATACGCAGTATTTT.